The T cell receptor (beta chain) described here comes from a study of blood T cell repertoires in COVID-19. The protocol was immunoSEQ multiplex PCR, while the TCRdb copy is restricted to in-frame clones and leaves out a portion. Of a few hundred thousand clones detected, roughly 85% appear once; the ten largest clones hold about 2.5%. The TCR comes from a woman in her seventies with COVID-19, enrolled during active disease. Sequenced sample: peripheral blood.

The CDR3 nucleotides read TGTGCCAGCAGAGATTTAGCCGGAGAGACCCAGTACTTC. Translation: CASRDLAGETQYF. The chain couples TRBV7-2 to TRBJ2-5; D not resolved. Per germline, CDR1 SGHTA and CDR2 FQGNSA. The CDR3 runs 13 residues. Trimming pared 6 bases from V and 4 bases from J, leaving 12 bases between.